This T cell receptor beta chain was sequenced for a study of tumor-infiltrating lymphocytes in oesophageal squamous cell carcinoma. The CDR3 runs 16 residues. Trimming removed 5 bases from V and 5 bases from J, with 22 bases in between. Germline V CDR1 and CDR2: SGHVS, FQNEAQ. This clonotype is categorized as medium-sized. One entry per CDR3 protein results from TCRdb running MiXCR on the PCR reads. The sample holds 20,000 to 25,000 distinct CDR3 sequences; around 37% are singletons and the top ten take over 15%. The sequencing sample was made of esophageal tumor tissue. This clonotype was obtained from a female donor with esophageal squamous cell carcinoma. The genes are TRBV7-8 and TRBJ2-7; no clear D. DNA for the CDR3: TGTGCCAGCAGCCAGACCCTGTCGAACCCTTTGAACGAGCAGTACTTC. Translation gives CASSQTLSNPLNEQYF.